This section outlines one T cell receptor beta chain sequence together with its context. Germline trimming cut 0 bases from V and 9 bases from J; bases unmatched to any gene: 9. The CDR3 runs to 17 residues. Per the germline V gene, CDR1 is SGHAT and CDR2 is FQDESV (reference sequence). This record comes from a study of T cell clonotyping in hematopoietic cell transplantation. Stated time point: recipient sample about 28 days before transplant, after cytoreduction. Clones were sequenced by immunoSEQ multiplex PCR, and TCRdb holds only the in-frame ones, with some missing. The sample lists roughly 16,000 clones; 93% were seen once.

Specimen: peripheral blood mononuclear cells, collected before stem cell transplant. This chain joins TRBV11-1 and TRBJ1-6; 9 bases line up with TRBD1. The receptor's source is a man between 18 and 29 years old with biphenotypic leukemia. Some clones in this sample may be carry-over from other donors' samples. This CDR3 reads CASSLADSGTGTSPLHF. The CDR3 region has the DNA TGTGCCAGCAGCTTAGCCGACTCCGGGACAGGGACTTCACCCCTCCACTTT.